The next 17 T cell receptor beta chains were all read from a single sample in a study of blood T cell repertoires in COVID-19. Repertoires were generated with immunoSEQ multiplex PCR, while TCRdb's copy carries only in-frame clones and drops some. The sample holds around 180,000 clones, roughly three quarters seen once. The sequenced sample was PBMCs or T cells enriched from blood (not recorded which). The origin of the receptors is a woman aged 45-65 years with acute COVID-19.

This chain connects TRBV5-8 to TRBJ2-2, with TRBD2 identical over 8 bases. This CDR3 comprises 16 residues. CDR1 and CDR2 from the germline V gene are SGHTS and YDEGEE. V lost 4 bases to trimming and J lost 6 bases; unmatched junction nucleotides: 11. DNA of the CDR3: TGTGCCAGCAGCCTGGGGAATAGCGGGGTGTCCGGGGAGCTGTTTTTT. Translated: CASSLGNSGVSGELFF.

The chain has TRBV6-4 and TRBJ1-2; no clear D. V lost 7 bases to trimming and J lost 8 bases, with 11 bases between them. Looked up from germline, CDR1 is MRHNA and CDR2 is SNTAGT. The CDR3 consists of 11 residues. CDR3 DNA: TGTGCCAGCACTCACCGAGGCGGCTACACCTTC. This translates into CASTHRGGYTF.

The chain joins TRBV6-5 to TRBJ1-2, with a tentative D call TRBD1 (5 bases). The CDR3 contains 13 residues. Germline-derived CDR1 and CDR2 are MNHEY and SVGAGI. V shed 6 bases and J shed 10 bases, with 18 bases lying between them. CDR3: CASRATDTWDYTF. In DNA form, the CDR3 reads TGTGCCAGCAGAGCGACAGATACTTGGGACTACACCTTC.

This CDR3 is CASSTHFRGRNTEAFF. The CDR3 DNA is TGTGCCAGCAGTACCCATTTTAGGGGGCGGAACACTGAAGCTTTCTTT. V and J are TRBV11-2 and TRBJ1-1; 7 bases fit TRBD1. The length of the CDR3 is 16 residues. V lost 6 bases and J lost 1; bases outside the gene matches: 11. Germline assignment: CDR1 SGHAT and CDR2 FQNNGV. The whole variable domain, remainder taken from reference TRBV11-2 and TRBJ1-1, is EAGVAQSPRYKIIEKRQSVAFWCNPISGHATLYWYQQILGQGPKLLIQFQNNGVVDDSQLPKDRFSAERLKGVDSTLKIQPAKLEDSAVYLCASSTHFRGRNTEAFFGQGTRLTVV.

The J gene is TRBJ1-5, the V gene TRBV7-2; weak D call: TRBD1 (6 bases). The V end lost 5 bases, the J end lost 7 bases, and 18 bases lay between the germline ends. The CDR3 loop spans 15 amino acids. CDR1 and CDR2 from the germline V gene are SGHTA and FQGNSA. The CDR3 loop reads CASSPLGGQQQPQHF. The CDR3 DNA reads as TGTGCCAGCAGCCCATTGGGGGGGCAACAACAGCCCCAGCATTTT.

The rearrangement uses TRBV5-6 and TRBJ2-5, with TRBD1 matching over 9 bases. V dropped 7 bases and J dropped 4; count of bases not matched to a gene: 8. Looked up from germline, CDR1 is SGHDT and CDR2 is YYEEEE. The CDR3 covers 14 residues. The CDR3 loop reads CASVGQGSRETQYF. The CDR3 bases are TGTGCCAGCGTAGGACAGGGGTCGAGAGAGACCCAGTACTTC.

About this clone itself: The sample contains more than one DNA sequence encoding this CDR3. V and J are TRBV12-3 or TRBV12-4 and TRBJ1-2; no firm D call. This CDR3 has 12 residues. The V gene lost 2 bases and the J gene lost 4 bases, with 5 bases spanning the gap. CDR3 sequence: CASSLRLYGYTF. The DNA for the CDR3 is TGTGCCAGCAGTTTACGACTCTATGGCTACACCTTC.

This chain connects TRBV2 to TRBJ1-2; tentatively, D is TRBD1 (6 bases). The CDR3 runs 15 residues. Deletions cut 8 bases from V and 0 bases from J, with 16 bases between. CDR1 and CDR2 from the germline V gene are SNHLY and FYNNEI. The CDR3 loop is CASAGTLSSNYGYTF. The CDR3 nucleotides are TGTGCCAGCGCCGGGACACTGAGTTCTAACTATGGCTACACCTTC.

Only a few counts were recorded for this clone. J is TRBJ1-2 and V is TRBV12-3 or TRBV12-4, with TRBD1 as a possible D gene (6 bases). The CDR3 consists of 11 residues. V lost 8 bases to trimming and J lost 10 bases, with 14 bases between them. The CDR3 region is CASSGDNYYTF. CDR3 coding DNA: TGTGCCAGCTCCGGGGACAACTACTACACCTTC.

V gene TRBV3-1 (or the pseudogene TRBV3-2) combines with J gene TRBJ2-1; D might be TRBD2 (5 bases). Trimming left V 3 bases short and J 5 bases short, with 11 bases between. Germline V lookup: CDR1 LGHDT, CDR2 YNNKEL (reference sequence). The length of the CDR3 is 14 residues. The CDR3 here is CASSHGETDNEQFF. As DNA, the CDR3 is TGTGCCAGCAGCCACGGGGAGACCGACAATGAGCAGTTCTTC.

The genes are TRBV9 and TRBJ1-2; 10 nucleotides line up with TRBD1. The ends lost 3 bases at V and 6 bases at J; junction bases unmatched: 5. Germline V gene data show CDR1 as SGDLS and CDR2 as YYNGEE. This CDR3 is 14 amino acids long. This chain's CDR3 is CASSAGQGLNGYTF. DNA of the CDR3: TGTGCCAGCAGCGCGGGACAGGGGCTCAATGGCTACACCTTC. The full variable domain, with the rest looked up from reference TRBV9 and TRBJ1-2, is DSGVTQTPKHLITATGQRVTLRCSPRSGDLSVYWYQQSLDQGLQFLIQYYNGEERAKGNILERFSAQQFPDLHSELNLSSLELGDSALYFCASSAGQGLNGYTFGSGTRLTVV.

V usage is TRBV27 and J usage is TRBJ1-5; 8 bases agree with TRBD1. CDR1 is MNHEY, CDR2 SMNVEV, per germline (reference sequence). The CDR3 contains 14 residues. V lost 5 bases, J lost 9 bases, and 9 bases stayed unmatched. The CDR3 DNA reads TGTGCCAGCAGTCTAATACAGGGGGTGCCGCCCCAGCATTTT. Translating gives CASSLIQGVPPQHF.

CDR3 protein: CASSPSRGAVNEQFF. In DNA form, the CDR3 reads TGTGCCAGCAGCCCCAGCCGGGGGGCCGTGAATGAGCAGTTCTTC. V gene TRBV11-2 combines with J gene TRBJ2-1; D possibly corresponds to TRBD2 (7 bases). CDR1 and CDR2 from the germline V gene are SGHAT and FQNNGV. V was trimmed by 5 bases and J by 7 bases, leaving 18 bases between them. This CDR3 region has 15 residues.

The CDR3, as DNA: TGTGCCAGCAGCTTAGTCTCAAGCGGTGCTGTTGGAGATACGCAGTATTTT. Translating gives CASSLVSSGAVGDTQYF. This chain links TRBV7-2 with TRBJ2-3, with D possibly TRBD2 on 5 matching bases. V lost 1 base and J lost 5, with 19 bases in between. The CDR3 is made up of 17 amino acids. The V gene's germline CDR1 is SGHTA and CDR2 FQGNSA.

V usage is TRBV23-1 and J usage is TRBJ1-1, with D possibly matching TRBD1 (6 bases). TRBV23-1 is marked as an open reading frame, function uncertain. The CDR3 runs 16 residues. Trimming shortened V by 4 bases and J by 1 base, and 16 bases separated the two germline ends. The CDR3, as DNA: TGCGCCAGCAGTCTTGGTAGGGACATACCGAACACTGAAGCTTTCTTT. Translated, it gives CASSLGRDIPNTEAFF.

The CDR3 sequence: CASSFSGYQPQHF. The CDR3 nucleotides are TGTGCCAGCAGCTTTTCAGGGTATCAGCCCCAGCATTTT. The genes are TRBV7-2 and TRBJ1-5, with D tentatively TRBD1 (5 bases). Germline CDR1 reads SGHTA; CDR2 reads FQGNSA. V gave up 3 bases and J gave up 5 bases, with 8 bases separating them. The CDR3 runs 13 residues.

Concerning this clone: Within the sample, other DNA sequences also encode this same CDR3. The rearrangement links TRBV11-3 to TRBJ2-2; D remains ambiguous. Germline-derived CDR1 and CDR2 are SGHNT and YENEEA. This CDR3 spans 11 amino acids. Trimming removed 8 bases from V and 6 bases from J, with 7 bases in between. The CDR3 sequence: CASRSSGELFF. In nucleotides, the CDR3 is TGTGCCAGCCGTTCGTCCGGGGAGCTGTTTTTT.